These 13 T cell receptor beta chains share one sample of origin, sequenced in a study of cytomegalovirus exposure and HLA in healthy donors. The PCR contained 60 Vbeta and 13 Jbeta primers. The method was immunoSEQ multiplex PCR; TCRdb's version includes in-frame clones alone and lacks a portion of them. The data show fewer than 200,000 clones, around 68% seen once. The sample consisted of PBMCs. The receptors were gathered from a girl aged 5-17 years in good health and CMV-seronegative.

This rearrangement joins TRBV13 to TRBJ2-3; TRBD2 is a possible D gene (6 bases). CDR1 and CDR2 (germline): PRHDT, FYEKMQ (reference sequence). The CDR3 runs to 15 residues. Trimming removed 8 bases at V and 1 base at J, with 16 bases between. The CDR3 coding sequence is TGTGCCAGCGGGGGTCTAAGACTAGGCACAGATACGCAGTATTTT. It yields the protein CASGGLRLGTDTQYF.

This clone was picked up a small number of times. The V and J genes are TRBV7-9 and TRBJ1-1, with D hard to call. V was shortened by 7 bases and J by 1 base, with 16 bases between the two germline ends. Germline assignment: CDR1 SEHNR and CDR2 FQNEAQ (reference sequence). CDR3 length: 15 amino acids. This CDR3 is CASKPPTRGNTEAFF. The CDR3 DNA sequence: TGTGCCAGCAAACCCCCAACGCGAGGGAACACTGAAGCTTTCTTT.

This clone was observed a handful of times. The chain combines TRBV6-5 with TRBJ1-2; 7 nucleotides line up with TRBD1. CDR3 length equals 13 residues. J was trimmed by 5 bases and V by 8 bases; bases with no gene match: 8. Germline V gene sequence: CDR1 MNHEY, CDR2 SVGAGI. The CDR3 region is CASRPDRLYGYTF. CDR3 bases: TGTGCCAGCCGACCGGACAGGTTGTATGGCTACACCTTC.

A note on this clone: The same CDR3 is also encoded by other DNA sequences in this sample. This chain connects TRBV5-1 to TRBJ1-1, with a weak D call TRBD1 (6 bases). This CDR3 spans 14 amino acids. In germline, CDR1 is SGHRS, CDR2 YFSETQ. The V gene lost 2 bases and the J gene lost 1 base, with 9 bases spanning the gap. As DNA, the CDR3 is TGCGCCAGCAGCTTAGTGGGGGCGAACACTGAAGCTTTCTTT. It is translated as CASSLVGANTEAFF.

The rearrangement links TRBV9 to TRBJ2-1; 14 bases agree with TRBD2. Trimming cost V 4 bases and J 7 bases; bases outside gene matches: 4. In germline, CDR1 is SGDLS, CDR2 YYNGEE. The CDR3 is 15 residues long. DNA of the CDR3: TGTGCCAGCAGCCCACGGACTAGCGGGGGGAATGAGCAGTTCTTC. Residues: CASSPRTSGGNEQFF.

This chain joins TRBV2 and TRBJ1-1; 9 nucleotides align to TRBD1. CDR3 size: 13 residues. Unmatched junction bases numbered 2, after V lost 8 bases and J lost 1 base. Germline V gene data show CDR1 as SNHLY and CDR2 as FYNNEI. The CDR3 nucleotides are TGTGCCAGCGGGGGACAGGGGAACACTGAAGCTTTCTTT. Its protein is CASGGQGNTEAFF.

This chain joins TRBV28 and TRBJ1-5; weak D call: TRBD1 (5 bases). Trimming stripped 6 bases from V and 4 bases from J, with 13 bases between. The CDR3 spans 14 residues. Germline V gives CDR1 MDHEN, CDR2 SYDVKM. This chain's CDR3 is CASSQTTVNQPQHF. CDR3 in DNA: TGTGCCAGCAGCCAGACGACAGTAAATCAGCCCCAGCATTTT.

In this sample, this clone turned up a few times. The J gene is TRBJ1-4, the V gene TRBV7-9; 7 bases are shared with TRBD1. CDR3 length: 14 residues. The germline gives CDR1 SEHNR, CDR2 FQNEAQ (reference sequence). V was pared by 2 bases and J by 8 bases, with 5 bases of the junction left unmatched. The CDR3 DNA is TGTGCCAGCAGCTTAACCGGGACAGCCGAAAAACTGTTTTTT. Protein: CASSLTGTAEKLFF.

This CDR3 reads CASSLSGPAGEQFF. CDR3 nucleotides: TGTGCCAGCAGCTTGAGCGGGCCGGCCGGTGAGCAGTTCTTC. This chain links TRBV7-3 with TRBJ2-1, with D perhaps TRBD2 (6 bases). The germline V gene has CDR1 SGHTA and CDR2 FQGTGA. The V and J ends lost 3 bases and 9 bases respectively, with 15 bases between them. The CDR3 spans 14 residues.

This clone has only a few counts. This rearrangement joins TRBV19 to TRBJ1-1; D perhaps matches TRBD1 (5 bases). V was trimmed by 7 bases and J by 2 bases, leaving 17 bases between them. This CDR3 region has 15 residues. CDR1 and CDR2 (germline): LNHDA, SQIVND (reference sequence). The CDR3 sequence is CASNSGGGSNTEAFF. In DNA form, the CDR3 reads TGTGCCAGTAACTCGGGGGGAGGATCCAACACTGAAGCTTTCTTT.

This clone was picked up a small number of times. The chain combines TRBV4-1 with TRBJ1-5; D is unresolved. In germline, CDR1 is MGHRA, CDR2 YSYEKL. This CDR3 is built from 15 residues. Trimming stripped 0 bases from V and 7 bases from J, with 13 bases between. The CDR3 nucleotides are TGCGCCAGCAGCCAAGAAGACACCCATGGGCAGCCCCAGCATTTT. Amino acids: CASSQEDTHGQPQHF.

This chain joins TRBV11-3 and TRBJ1-3; TRBD1 agrees at 12 bases. J gave up 4 bases and V 5 bases, and 6 bases lay outside the gene matches. The CDR3 is 16 residues long. Germline loops: CDR1 SGHNT, CDR2 YENEEA. The CDR3 DNA reads TGTGCCAGCAGCGTGGGACAGGGGGCTACGGGAAACACCATATATTTT. Its translation is CASSVGQGATGNTIYF.

The chain has TRBV5-1 and TRBJ1-2, with D possibly matching TRBD1 (5 bases). V lost 6 bases and J 4 bases, leaving 16 bases between the germline ends. The germline gives CDR1 SGHRS, CDR2 YFSETQ. The CDR3 is 14 residues long. CDR3 DNA sequence: TGCGCCAGCAAGGTTCAGGGTGGAATCTATGGCTACACCTTC. The encoded protein is CASKVQGGIYGYTF.